Listed here are 10 T cell receptor beta chains from one sample, sequenced in a study of blood T cell repertoires in COVID-19. The data were produced by immunoSEQ multiplex PCR, yet TCRdb's version contains in-frame clones alone and is incomplete. The table has about 430,000 clones, over 75% seen once. The material sequenced was PBMCs or T cells enriched from blood (not recorded which). These receptors originate from a woman under 30 who had been exposed to COVID-19.

This CDR3 reads CASSLAGGPNYGYTF. The CDR3 DNA follows: TGTGCCAGCAGCTTAGCGGGGGGGCCAAACTATGGCTACACCTTC. The chain links TRBV7-9 to TRBJ1-2; tentative D call: TRBD1 (6 bases). The V and J ends lost 0 bases and 2 bases respectively, with 10 bases between them. Germline V gives CDR1 SEHNR, CDR2 FQNEAQ (reference sequence). The CDR3 runs 15 residues.

V gene TRBV27 combines with J gene TRBJ1-2; maybe TRBD1 (5 bases). V was cut by 0 bases and J by 4 bases, with 18 bases left in between. The germline V gene has CDR1 MNHEY and CDR2 SMNVEV (reference sequence). This CDR3 has 17 residues. Here the CDR3 DNA reads TGTGCCAGCAGTTTATCCACTCCCCCTCAGGGTGGCTATGGCTACACCTTC. Its protein is CASSLSTPPQGGYGYTF.

V gene TRBV19 combines with J gene TRBJ2-7; D not resolved. The germline V gene encodes CDR1 LNHDA and CDR2 SQIVND (reference sequence). Trimming left V 7 bases short and J 0 bases short, with 13 bases between. The CDR3 is 14 residues long. The CDR3 bases are TGTGCCAGTACCGAGACTCCTAGCTCCTACGAGCAGTACTTC. Its translation: CASTETPSSYEQYF.

V is TRBV19 and J is TRBJ1-6; D not certain. Trimming pared 6 bases from V and 8 bases from J, leaving 14 bases between. There are 14 residues in the CDR3. CDR1 LNHDA and CDR2 SQIVND come from the germline V gene (reference sequence). This CDR3 reads CASRRGRQDSPLHF. For the CDR3, the DNA is TGTGCCAGTAGACGAGGGAGGCAGGATTCACCCCTCCACTTT.

The chain recombines TRBV18 with TRBJ1-6; D uncertain. The V and J ends lost 0 bases and 4 bases respectively, with 7 bases between them. The CDR3 sequence is 15 residues long. Germline values: CDR1 KGHSH, CDR2 LQKENI. In DNA, the CDR3 is TGTGCCAGCTCACCACCCCCGGGTTATAATTCACCCCTCCACTTT. It codes for CASSPPPGYNSPLHF.

This rearrangement joins TRBV10-3 to TRBJ2-7; 10 bases match TRBD1. V gave up 0 bases and J gave up 5 bases; unmatched junction bases: 4. From germline, CDR1 is ENHRY and CDR2 SYGVKD. CDR3 length equals 15 residues. Written as DNA, the CDR3 is TGTGCCATCAGTGAGTCGCCCGGACAGGGGGACGAGCAGTACTTC. Protein sequence: CAISESPGQGDEQYF.

This sequence joins TRBV5-6 and TRBJ2-7, with D perhaps matching TRBD2 (5 bases). The CDR3 has 14 residues. Germline CDR1 SGHDT, CDR2 YYEEEE. V shed 3 bases and J shed 0 bases, with 10 bases lying between them. DNA of the CDR3: TGTGCCAGCAGCTCGAGGGTCTCCTCCTACGAGCAGTACTTC. This codes for CASSSRVSSYEQYF.

This chain joins TRBV25-1 and TRBJ1-6, with D tentatively TRBD1 (6 bases). There are 15 residues in the CDR3. Trimming took off 0 bases at V and 8 bases at J, with 11 bases between the two ends. Germline V gene sequence: CDR1 MGHDK, CDR2 SYGVNS. The chain's CDR3 is CASSEYLQGDSPLHF. The CDR3 region has the DNA TGTGCCAGCAGTGAATATTTACAGGGAGATTCACCCCTCCACTTT.

J is TRBJ1-1 and V is TRBV18; tentatively, D is TRBD1 (6 bases). Trimming removed 2 bases at V and 0 bases at J, with 10 bases between. The CDR3 runs 15 residues. The germline CDR1 and CDR2 sequences are KGHSH and LQKENI. Written as DNA, the CDR3 is TGTGCCAGCTCACCAAACCGGGACATGAACACTGAAGCTTTCTTT. Translation: CASSPNRDMNTEAFF.

The chain employs TRBV29-1 and TRBJ1-1; D remains unclear. The CDR3 is 12 amino acids. The germline gives CDR1 SQVTM, CDR2 ANQGSEA. V was cut by 1 base and J by 5 bases, with 8 bases left in between. CDR3 in DNA: TGCAGCGTTGAAGGCGGGAGAACTGAAGCTTTCTTT. This encodes CSVEGGRTEAFF.